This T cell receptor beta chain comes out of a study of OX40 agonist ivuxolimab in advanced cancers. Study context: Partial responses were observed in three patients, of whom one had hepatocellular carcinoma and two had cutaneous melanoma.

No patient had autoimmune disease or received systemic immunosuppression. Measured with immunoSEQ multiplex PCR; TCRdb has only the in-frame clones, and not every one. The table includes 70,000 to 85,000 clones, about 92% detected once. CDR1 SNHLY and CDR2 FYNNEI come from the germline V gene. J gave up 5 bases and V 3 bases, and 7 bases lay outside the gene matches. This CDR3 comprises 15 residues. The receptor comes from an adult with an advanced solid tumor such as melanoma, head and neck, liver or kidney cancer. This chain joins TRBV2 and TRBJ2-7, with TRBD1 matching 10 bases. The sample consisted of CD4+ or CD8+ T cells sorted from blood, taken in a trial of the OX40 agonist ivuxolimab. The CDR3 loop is CASSDRQGAQDEQYF. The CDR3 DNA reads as TGTGCCAGCAGTGATCGACAGGGGGCCCAAGACGAGCAGTACTTC.